Following are 28 T cell receptor beta chains from one sample sequenced in a study of blood T cells in healthy people across ages. A J-beta primer mix and a sample-barcoded 5' primer were used in a second PCR of about 7 to 12 cycles. MiXCR, applied by TCRdb to the 5' RACE reads, yields one record per CDR3 protein. Of about 1,400,000 distinct CDR3 sequences listed, approximately 63% were seen once; the top ten hold over 5%. Sequencing was carried out using blood. The receptors were gathered from a young man in good health.

With respect to this clonotype: At one end, the junction sequence differs from germline, possibly due to a read error. This rearrangement joins TRBV7-9 to TRBJ1-5, with no clear D. The V gene's germline CDR1 is SEHNR and CDR2 FQNEAQ (reference sequence). CDR3 length: 12 residues. The chain's CDR3 is CSSSLTNQPQHF. Here the CDR3 DNA reads TGTTCCAGCAGCTTAACAAACCAGCCCCAGCATTTT.

The rearrangement joins TRBV28 to TRBJ1-4; D gene unclear. The ends were cut back, 7 bases at V and 0 bases at J, with 15 bases in the middle. Germline V lookup: CDR1 MDHEN, CDR2 SYDVKM. The CDR3 is 16 amino acids. Here the CDR3 DNA reads TGTGCCAGCAACCTCCACTTGAACGCAACTAATGAAAAACTGTTTTTT. It specifies CASNLHLNATNEKLFF.

This clonotype was seen a handful of times. V is TRBV9 and J is TRBJ1-4; TRBD1 is a possible D gene (6 bases). V shed 0 bases and J shed 8 bases, with 14 bases lying between them. This CDR3 is built from 15 residues. Germline loops: CDR1 SGDLS, CDR2 YYNGEE. Here the CDR3 reads CASSVVAGGGEKLFF. In DNA form, the CDR3 reads TGTGCCAGCAGCGTAGTGGCCGGGGGCGGGGAAAAACTGTTTTTT.

This clonotype was seen a few times. V gene TRBV4-3 combines with J gene TRBJ1-4; the D is unclear. The germline V gene encodes CDR1 LGHNA and CDR2 YSLEER. V was shortened by 1 base and J by 8 bases, with 11 bases between the two germline ends. This CDR3 is 14 amino acids long. CDR3 protein: CASSQVGEGEKLFF. DNA of the CDR3: TGCGCCAGCAGCCAAGTGGGAGAAGGGGAAAAACTGTTTTTT.

A few counts support this clonotype. The chain links TRBV28 to TRBJ2-5; D is uncertain. The V end was cut by 3 bases, the J end by 7 bases, with 9 bases between. From germline, CDR1 is MDHEN and CDR2 SYDVKM. This CDR3 region has 12 residues. CDR3 sequence reads: CASSFHPRTQYF. The CDR3 region has the DNA TGTGCCAGCAGTTTTCATCCCAGGACCCAGTACTTC.

The chain carries TRBV15 and TRBJ2-5, with 7 bases aligning to TRBD1. The CDR3 is 13 residues long. Germline trimming cut 6 bases from V and 3 bases from J; bases unmatched to any gene: 4. Germline CDR1 is LNHNV and CDR2 is YYDKDF (reference sequence). CDR3 coding DNA: TGTGCCACCAGACAAGGGACAGAAGAGACCCAGTACTTC. Amino acids: CATRQGTEETQYF.

The chain employs TRBV10-3 and TRBJ2-5, with TRBD1 matching 8 bases. The V and J ends lost 6 bases and 4 bases, in that order; junction bases with no gene match: 4. Germline V gene sequence: CDR1 ENHRY, CDR2 SYGVKD. The CDR3 has 13 amino acids. CDR3: CAIRQGDRETQYF. The CDR3 DNA sequence: TGTGCCATCAGACAGGGGGACCGAGAGACCCAGTACTTC.

V is TRBV7-7 and J is TRBJ2-3; D is ambiguous. The CDR3 is made up of 14 amino acids. Germline CDR1 is SSHAT and CDR2 is FNYEAQ (reference sequence). CDR3 residues: CASGPATVPDTQYF. For the CDR3, the DNA is TGTGCTAGTGGGCCCGCTACGGTCCCAGATACGCAGTATTTT.

V is TRBV27 and J is TRBJ2-3; 7 bases fit TRBD1. The germline CDR1 and CDR2 sequences are MNHEY and SMNVEV (reference sequence). V lost 8 bases to trimming and J lost 4 bases; unmatched junction nucleotides: 6. The CDR3 consists of 13 residues. The CDR3 loop is CASEGQNPDTQYF. The CDR3 bases are TGTGCCAGCGAGGGACAGAACCCAGATACGCAGTATTTT.

The V call is TRBV11-2, the J call TRBJ2-5; a possible D gene is TRBD1 (5 bases). The J call may be incorrect, as the DNA end agrees better with TRBJ2-7. The CDR3 extends over 17 amino acids. Germline loops: CDR1 SGHAT, CDR2 FQNNGV. The CDR3 spells CASSLENRRPWADEQYF. CDR3 nucleotides: TGTGCCAGCAGCTTAGAAAACAGGCGGCCTTGGGCTGACGAGCAGTACTTC.

The chain is built from TRBV29-1 and TRBJ2-1; tentatively, D is TRBD2 (5 bases). This CDR3 has 11 amino acids. V was cut by 7 bases and J by 10 bases, with 14 bases left in between. CDR1 and CDR2 (germline): SQVTM, ANQGSEA. CDR3 in amino acids: CSAYRGGEQFF. The CDR3 coding sequence is TGCAGCGCTTATCGGGGTGGGGAGCAGTTCTTC.

The chain uses TRBV6-7 and TRBJ2-5; D gene uncertain. TRBV6-7 qualifies as an ORF whose function is uncertain. The CDR3 contains 14 residues. The V end lost 2 bases, the J end lost 11 bases, and 18 bases lay between the germline ends. The CDR3 region is CASSYQVVCYEQYF. The CDR3 coding sequence is TGTGCCAGCAGTTACCAGGTCGTGTGTTATGAGCAGTACTTC.

This clonotype was seen more than once but under ten times. The chain carries TRBV6-2 or TRBV6-3 and TRBJ2-2; D remains unclear. Looked up from germline, CDR1 is MNHEY and CDR2 is SVGEGT. Trimming removed 4 bases from V and 5 bases from J, with 8 bases in between. This CDR3 is built from 13 residues. The CDR3, as DNA: TGTGCCAGCAGTTTATTAGGAACCGGGGAGCTGTTTTTT. Residues: CASSLLGTGELFF.

The J gene is TRBJ1-2, the V gene TRBV29-1; tentatively, D is TRBD1 (5 bases). Trimming shortened V by 6 bases and J by 2 bases, and 22 bases separated the two germline ends. The germline V gene encodes CDR1 SQVTM and CDR2 ANQGSEA. The CDR3 has 16 amino acids. CDR3 residues: CSVIKTNVRDNYGYTF. In DNA, the CDR3 is TGCAGCGTGATAAAAACAAACGTCCGGGACAACTATGGCTACACCTTC.

The rearrangement joins TRBV6-5 to TRBJ1-2, with D maybe TRBD1 (6 bases). Trimming stripped 2 bases from V and 7 bases from J, with 11 bases between. The CDR3 length is 13 residues. The germline V gene has CDR1 MNHEY and CDR2 SVGAGI. This chain's CDR3 is CASSYAAGAGYTF. DNA of the CDR3: TGTGCCAGCAGTTACGCGGCAGGGGCTGGCTACACCTTC.

The chain recombines TRBV11-2 with TRBJ2-2; no definite D call. V was pared by 8 bases and J by 11 bases, with 18 bases between. This CDR3 has 13 amino acids. Germline CDR1 and CDR2: SGHAT and FQNNGV. The chain's CDR3 is CASWSSARRELFF. CDR3 nucleotide sequence: TGTGCCAGCTGGAGCAGCGCAAGGAGAGAGCTGTTTTTT.

This chain uses TRBV28 with TRBJ2-3; 8 positions agree with TRBD1. CDR1 MDHEN and CDR2 SYDVKM come from the germline V gene. J was trimmed by 5 bases and V by 3 bases; bases with no gene match: 4. This CDR3 spans 14 amino acids. The CDR3 sequence: CASSFQGAIDTQYF. CDR3 nucleotide sequence: TGTGCCAGCAGTTTCCAGGGGGCCATAGATACGCAGTATTTT.

This clonotype was seen a handful of times. CDR3 DNA: TGCGCCAGCAGCCAAGACCGGACAGGGGAGACAGATACGCAGTATTTT. It specifies CASSQDRTGETDTQYF. This chain uses TRBV4-3 with TRBJ2-3, with TRBD1 matching over 9 bases. Germline V gene sequence: CDR1 LGHNA, CDR2 YSLEER. This CDR3 contains 16 residues. With V trimmed by 0 bases and J by 3 bases, 4 bases remained unmatched.

The chain carries TRBV6-5 and TRBJ1-5; 10 positions agree with TRBD1. CDR1 MNHEY and CDR2 SVGAGI come from the germline V gene. V shed 6 bases, J shed 5 bases, and the junction held 7 bases outside the gene matches. This CDR3 has 15 amino acids. CDR3 region: CASSLTGGRHQPQHF. As DNA, the CDR3 is TGTGCCAGCAGCCTGACAGGGGGCCGGCATCAGCCCCAGCATTTT.

V is TRBV20-1 and J is TRBJ2-1, with TRBD2 identical over 7 bases. J gave up 0 bases and V 3 bases, and 11 bases lay outside the gene matches. This CDR3 comprises 17 residues. The germline V gene encodes CDR1 DFQATT and CDR2 SNEGSKA (reference sequence). The CDR3 spells CSARVRLAESSYNEQFF. In DNA, the CDR3 is TGCAGTGCTAGGGTCCGACTAGCAGAGAGCTCCTACAATGAGCAGTTCTTC.

This clonotype has more than one count but fewer than ten. The rearrangement uses TRBV13 and TRBJ2-3; D is perhaps TRBD2 (6 bases). The germline V gene encodes CDR1 PRHDT and CDR2 FYEKMQ (reference sequence). The CDR3 is made up of 13 amino acids. V gave up 5 bases and J gave up 3 bases, with 9 bases separating them. CDR3 residues: CASSQSGTDTQYF. The DNA of the CDR3 is TGTGCCAGCAGCCAAAGCGGGACAGATACGCAGTATTTT.

This clonotype was seen only once. The gene calls are TRBV7-9 and TRBJ2-5; TRBD2 matches at 13 bases. V shed 8 bases and J 1 base; nucleotides not matched to a gene: 10. CDR3 length: 17 residues. Germline loops: CDR1 SEHNR, CDR2 FQNEAQ (reference sequence). The CDR3 is CASLGTSGVRLQETQYF. The CDR3 nucleotides are TGTGCCAGCCTAGGGACTAGCGGGGTGAGGCTCCAAGAGACCCAGTACTTC.

This clonotype was seen a few times. The chain links TRBV5-6 to TRBJ2-1; 7 positions match TRBD1. The J call may be incorrect, as the DNA end agrees better with TRBJ2-7. The CDR3 has 14 amino acids. Germline V gene sequence: CDR1 SGHDT, CDR2 YYEEEE. The CDR3 region has the DNA TGTGCCAGCAGCTCGGACAGGCGAACGTACGAGCAGTACTTC. It encodes CASSSDRRTYEQYF.

Only a few counts were recorded for this clonotype. This chain uses TRBV5-1 with TRBJ2-7, with a weak D call TRBD1 (6 bases). Germline CDR1 and CDR2: SGHRS and YFSETQ. The CDR3 consists of 14 residues. The V end lost 1 base, the J end lost 2 bases, and 10 bases lay between the germline ends. The CDR3 region is CASSLRGHTYEQYF. CDR3 bases: TGCGCCAGCAGCTTGCGGGGACACACCTACGAGCAGTACTTC.

V and J are TRBV29-1 and TRBJ1-2; 12 nucleotides agree with TRBD1. CDR1 and CDR2 from the germline V gene are SQVTM and ANQGSEA. The J segment lost 6 bases and the V segment lost 7 bases, leaving 6 bases of the junction unmatched. The CDR3 runs 13 residues. In DNA, the CDR3 is TGCAGCGCAGGGGACAGGGGGCAGGATGGCTACACCTTC. This codes for CSAGDRGQDGYTF.

The chain recombines TRBV6-1 with TRBJ1-5, with 7 nucleotides matching TRBD1. CDR3 length equals 17 residues. The J segment lost 1 base and the V segment lost 2 bases, leaving 8 bases of the junction unmatched. In germline, CDR1 is MNHNS, CDR2 SASEGT. The CDR3 nucleotides read TGTGCCAGCAGTGAAACCCTCCAGGGGGTGAGCAATCAGCCCCAGCATTTT. Its translation: CASSETLQGVSNQPQHF.

The V and J genes are TRBV9 and TRBJ1-2; no clear D. Per germline, CDR1 SGDLS and CDR2 YYNGEE. The ends were cut back, 3 bases at V and 9 bases at J, with 21 bases in the middle. This CDR3 region has 15 residues. The chain's CDR3 is CASSEMPTRRMSYTF. Here the CDR3 DNA reads TGTGCCAGCAGCGAAATGCCGACGCGCCGAATGAGCTACACCTTC.

The J gene is TRBJ2-4, the V gene TRBV5-1; 8 nucleotides align to TRBD2. Germline-derived CDR1 and CDR2 are SGHRS and YFSETQ. V shed 0 bases, J shed 13 bases, and the junction held 15 bases outside the gene matches. This CDR3 comprises 16 residues. For the CDR3, the DNA is TGCGCCAGCAGCTTGGTTCCAGCGGGAGATCCCAATGAGCAGTACTTC. It specifies CASSLVPAGDPNEQYF.